This T cell receptor beta chain was recovered during a study of response to subunit inactivated influenza vaccine. Study results and caveats: Authors suggested seasonal influenza vaccinations each recruit few new T cells.

TCRdb fed the RT-PCR reads into MiXCR, producing one record per CDR3 protein. The repertoire consists of roughly 540,000 distinct CDR3 sequences, with approximately 20% occurring once and the leading ten covering under 3.5%. This clonotype was detected only a few times. Antigen unknown. The CDR3 length is 16 residues. Germline CDR1 is SGHTA and CDR2 is FQGNSA. The trim removed 0 bases at V and 6 bases at J, leaving 11 bases unmatched. These data were also reused for a study on T cells expressing NK-cell markers. That source notes: Synthesis of TCR beta cDNA relied on 5'RACE template switching carrying UMIs. Within the sequenced cohort of eight donors, seven exhibited HCMV seropositivity and one was seronegative. Six donors had dominant NKG2C+ clonotypes that comprised roughly 1.0-8% of their CD8+ T cells. Whether expanded NKG2C+ T cell clones recognized HCMV stayed uncertain.

This TCR derives from a man aged 50 to 60 who received an inactivated influenza vaccine. Sequencing was performed on CD4+ T cells sorted from PBMCs, taken roughly 12 days after vaccination. The chain employs TRBV7-2 and TRBJ2-7; 7 bases are shared with TRBD1. Here the CDR3 reads CASSLAATGFFGEQYF. DNA for the CDR3: TGTGCCAGCAGCTTAGCCGCGACAGGGTTTTTCGGCGAGCAGTACTTC.